The 3 T cell receptor beta chains in this list originate from one sample, sequenced in a study of tumor-infiltrating lymphocytes in localized non-small cell lung cancer. The repertoire was sequenced with immunoSEQ multiplex PCR; TCRdb's copy has only in-frame clones and lacks some. Of over 5,500 clones listed, 50% to 70% are singletons. The sequencing sample was made of uninvolved lung tissue not adjacent to the tumor. These receptors came from a human donor with non-small cell lung cancer.

The chain carries TRBV7-7 and TRBJ2-2; 9 bases line up with TRBD1. CDR3 size: 16 residues. With 5 bases clipped from V and 7 bases from J, the junction kept 11 bases outside the gene matches. CDR1 and CDR2 from the germline V gene are SSHAT and FNYEAQ (reference sequence). The CDR3 spells CASSPWDRASGGELFF. CDR3 sequence (DNA): TGTGCCAGCAGCCCTTGGGACAGGGCATCTGGCGGGGAGCTGTTTTTT.

The V and J genes are TRBV4-1 and TRBJ2-7; D perhaps matches TRBD2 (5 bases). The germline V gene encodes CDR1 MGHRA and CDR2 YSYEKL. The CDR3 covers 15 residues. V was pared by 0 bases and J by 2 bases, with 11 bases between. CDR3 in amino acids: CASSQDRQTTYEQYF. The DNA of the CDR3 is TGCGCCAGCAGCCAAGATCGGCAGACTACCTACGAGCAGTACTTC.

V and J are TRBV29-1 and TRBJ1-2, with TRBD1 matching over 7 bases. This CDR3 is built from 15 residues. V trimming: 2 bases; J trimming: 4 bases; junction bases outside the gene matches: 10. Germline CDR1 reads SQVTM; CDR2 reads ANQGSEA. The CDR3 here is CSVERPDQGVYGYTF. The CDR3 DNA reads as TGCAGCGTTGAACGGCCTGACCAGGGGGTCTATGGCTACACCTTC.